This TCR beta chain was captured by sequencing in a study of T-cell memory formation after mild COVID-19. As for the study in general: Largely, TCR clusters stayed within a single donor. Study-level results: The main location of contracting CD4+ clones was CM and EM, and that of contracting CD8+ clones was EMRA.

The table lists this clonotype with many counts. Its antigen remains unknown. V lost 4 bases to trimming and J lost 6 bases; unmatched junction nucleotides: 23. The CDR3 contains 20 residues. Germline-derived CDR1 and CDR2 are LGHNA and YNFKEQ. Libraries for TCRalpha and TCRbeta carried sample barcodes and unique molecular identifiers via 5'RACE. TCRdb processed the 5' RACE reads anew with MiXCR; each CDR3 protein has one entry. The repertoire consists of approximately 580,000 distinct CDR3 sequences, with roughly 20% occurring once and the leading ten covering around 12%. This rearrangement joins TRBV4-2 to TRBJ2-1; 8 bases are shared with TRBD2. The sample comprised PBMCs or a T cell subset sorted from them (not recorded which). The sequence was collected from an adult woman who had mild COVID-19 (a few samples of this study predate the infection). Cell type and time point are not known. The CDR3 coding sequence is TGTGCCAGCAGCCGGGCTAGGCTAGCGGGTGGGGATAATATGGTCAATGAGCAGTTCTTC. It translates to CASSRARLAGGDNMVNEQFF.